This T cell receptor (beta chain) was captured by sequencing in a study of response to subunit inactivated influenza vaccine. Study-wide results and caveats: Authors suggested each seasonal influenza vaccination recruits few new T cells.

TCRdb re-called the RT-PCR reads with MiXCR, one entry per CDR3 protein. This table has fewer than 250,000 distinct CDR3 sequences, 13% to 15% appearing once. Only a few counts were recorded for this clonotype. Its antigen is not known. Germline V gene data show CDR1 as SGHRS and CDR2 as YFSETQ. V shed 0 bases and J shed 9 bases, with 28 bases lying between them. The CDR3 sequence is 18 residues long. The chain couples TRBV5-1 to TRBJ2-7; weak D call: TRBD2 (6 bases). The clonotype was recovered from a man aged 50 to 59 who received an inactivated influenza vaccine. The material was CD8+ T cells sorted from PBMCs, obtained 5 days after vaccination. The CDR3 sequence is CASSLAAWGTERFTAQYF. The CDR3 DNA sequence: TGCGCCAGCAGCTTGGCGGCTTGGGGGACTGAGCGTTTTACGGCGCAGTACTTC.